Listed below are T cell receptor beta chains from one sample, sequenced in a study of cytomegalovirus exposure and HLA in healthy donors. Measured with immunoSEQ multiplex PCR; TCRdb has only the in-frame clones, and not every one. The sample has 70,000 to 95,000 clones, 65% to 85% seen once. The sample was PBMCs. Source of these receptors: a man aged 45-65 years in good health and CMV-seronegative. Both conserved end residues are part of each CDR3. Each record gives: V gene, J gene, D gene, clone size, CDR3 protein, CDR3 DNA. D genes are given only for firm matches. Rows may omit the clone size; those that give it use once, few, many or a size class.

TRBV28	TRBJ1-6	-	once	CASSRGRADNSPLHF	TGTGCCAGCAGCAGGGGAAGGGCGGATAATTCACCCCTCCACTTT
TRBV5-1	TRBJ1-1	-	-	CASSPDPQGNTEAFF	TGCGCCAGCAGCCCTGACCCGCAGGGGAACACTGAAGCTTTCTTT
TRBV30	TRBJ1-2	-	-	CAWKARVKYGYTF	TGTGCCTGGAAGGCCAGGGTAAAATATGGCTACACCTTC
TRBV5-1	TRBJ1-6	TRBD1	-	CASSKGQGEYSPLHF	TGCGCCAGCAGCAAGGGACAGGGGGAATATTCACCCCTCCACTTT
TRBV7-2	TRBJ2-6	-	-	CASSKGVSGANVLTF	TGTGCCAGCAGCAAAGGGGTTTCTGGGGCCAACGTCCTGACTTTC
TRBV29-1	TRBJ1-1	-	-	CSARQILNTEAFF	TGCAGCGCCCGACAGATTCTGAACACTGAAGCTTTCTTT
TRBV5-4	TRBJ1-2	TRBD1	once	CASSLDRQGSGYTF	TGTGCCAGCAGCTTGGATAGACAGGGGAGTGGCTACACCTTC
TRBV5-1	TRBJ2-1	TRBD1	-	CASSSVPGQGRSYNEQFF	TGCGCCAGCAGTTCGGTCCCGGGACAGGGTCGCTCCTACAATGAGCAGTTCTTC
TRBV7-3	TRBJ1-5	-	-	CASSPDTNQPQHF	TGTGCCAGCAGCCCGGACACAAATCAGCCCCAGCATTTT
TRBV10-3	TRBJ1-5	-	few	CAISAGLRSNQPQHF	TGTGCCATCAGTGCGGGACTTCGTAGCAATCAGCCCCAGCATTTT
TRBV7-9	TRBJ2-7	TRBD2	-	CASSKRTSGQYEQYF	TGTGCCAGCAGCAAGCGGACTAGCGGACAATACGAGCAGTACTTC
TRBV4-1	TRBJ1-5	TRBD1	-	CASSRGQGVNQPQHF	TGCGCCAGCAGCCGAGGACAGGGGGTGAATCAGCCCCAGCATTTT
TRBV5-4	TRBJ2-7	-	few	CASSSNTNYEQYF	TGTGCCAGCAGCTCGAACACGAACTACGAGCAGTACTTC
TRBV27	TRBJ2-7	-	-	CASSLSGGPYEQYF	TGTGCCAGCAGTTTATCGGGGGGACCCTACGAGCAGTACTTC
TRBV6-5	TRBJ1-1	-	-	CASSYRGEGTEAFF	TGTGCCAGCAGTTACCGGGGGGAGGGCACTGAAGCTTTCTTT
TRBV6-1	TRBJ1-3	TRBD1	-	CASSEDLTGGLGNTIYF	TGTGCCAGCAGTGAAGATTTGACAGGGGGGTTGGGAAACACCATATATTTT
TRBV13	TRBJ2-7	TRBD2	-	CASSSPTSGGPGEQYF	TGTGCCAGCAGCTCCCCGACTAGCGGGGGGCCCGGGGAGCAGTACTTC
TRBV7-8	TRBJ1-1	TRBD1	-	CASSYPRGRGSMNTEAFF	TGTGCCAGCAGCTACCCCAGGGGGCGCGGATCTATGAACACTGAAGCTTTCTTT
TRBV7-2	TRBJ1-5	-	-	CASSSGANQPQHF	TGTGCCAGCAGCTCTGGAGCAAATCAGCCCCAGCATTTT
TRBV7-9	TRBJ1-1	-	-	CASSLQRNTEAFF	TGTGCTAGCAGCTTACAGCGGAACACTGAAGCTTTCTTT
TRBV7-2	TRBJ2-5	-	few	CASSGGETQYF	TGTGCCAGCAGTGGGGGGGAGACCCAGTACTTC
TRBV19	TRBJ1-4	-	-	CASSIAGSGEKLFF	TGTGCCAGTAGTATAGCAGGGTCCGGTGAAAAACTGTTTTTT
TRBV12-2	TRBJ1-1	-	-	CASRGQGRIEAFF	TGTGCAAGTCGGGGACAGGGAAGGATTGAAGCTTTCTTT
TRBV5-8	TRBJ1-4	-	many	CASSLAGGSEKLFF	TGTGCCAGCAGCTTGGCGGGGGGCAGTGAAAAACTGTTTTTT
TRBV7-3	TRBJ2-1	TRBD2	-	CASSLFSTSGIGEQFF	TGTGCCAGCAGCTTATTCTCGACTAGCGGGATCGGTGAGCAGTTCTTC
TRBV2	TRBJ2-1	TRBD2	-	CASSDFSGGATYNEQFF	TGTGCCAGCAGTGATTTTAGCGGGGGGGCCACCTACAATGAGCAGTTCTTC
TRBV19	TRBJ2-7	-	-	CASSISADKAYEQYF	TGTGCCAGTAGTATCTCCGCGGACAAAGCCTACGAGCAGTACTTC
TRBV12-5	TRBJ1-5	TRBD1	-	CASGPGTVSSNQPQHF	TGTGCTAGTGGCCCCGGGACAGTATCCAGCAATCAGCCCCAGCATTTT
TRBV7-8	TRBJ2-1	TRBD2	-	CASSQTSSGNEQFF	TGTGCCAGCAGCCAAACCTCTAGCGGAAATGAGCAGTTCTTC
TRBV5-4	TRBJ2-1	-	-	CASSFQRGGGNEQFF	TGTGCCAGCAGCTTCCAGCGAGGGGGGGGGAATGAGCAGTTCTTC
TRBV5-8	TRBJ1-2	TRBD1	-	CASSPGQGRNTF	TGTGCCAGCAGCCCGGGACAGGGGAGAAACACCTTC
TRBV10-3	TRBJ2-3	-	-	CATGFADTQYF	TGCGCGACGGGGTTCGCAGATACGCAGTATTTT
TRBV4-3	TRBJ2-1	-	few	CASSQVRETNEQFF	TGCGCCAGCAGCCAAGTTAGGGAGACTAATGAGCAGTTCTTC
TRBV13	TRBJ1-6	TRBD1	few	CASSRQGAINNSPLHF	TGTGCCAGCAGCCGACAGGGGGCGATTAATAATTCACCCCTCCACTTT
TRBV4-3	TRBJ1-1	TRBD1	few	CASSRDRGFNTEAFF	TGCGCCAGCAGCCGGGACAGGGGATTTAACACTGAAGCTTTCTTT
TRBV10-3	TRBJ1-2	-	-	CAIRDNGYTF	TGTGCCATCAGGGACAACGGCTACACCTTC
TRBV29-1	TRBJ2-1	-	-	CSWPFPYNEQFF	TGCAGCTGGCCCTTTCCCTACAATGAGCAGTTCTTC
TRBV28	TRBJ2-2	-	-	CASSIGGGNTGELFF	TGTGCCAGCAGCATAGGGGGGGGGAACACCGGGGAGCTGTTTTTT
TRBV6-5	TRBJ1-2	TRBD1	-	CASSYFPRDRDYGYTF	TGTGCCAGCAGTTACTTCCCCCGGGACAGGGACTATGGCTACACCTTC
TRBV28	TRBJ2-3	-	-	CASSQRRTDTQYF	TGTGCCAGCAGTCAGCGCCGCACAGATACGCAGTATTTT
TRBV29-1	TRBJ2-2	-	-	CSVDLQDTGELFF	TGCAGCGTTGATCTTCAGGATACCGGGGAGCTGTTTTTT
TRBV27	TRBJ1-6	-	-	CASSGTGNSPLHF	TGTGCCAGCAGTGGAACAGGGAATTCACCCCTCCACTTT
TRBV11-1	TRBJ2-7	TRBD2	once	CASSLSRGLLTYEQYF	TGTGCCAGCAGCTTATCGAGGGGACTACTTACCTACGAGCAGTACTTC
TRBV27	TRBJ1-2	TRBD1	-	CASTPTGGPVYGYTF	TGTGCCAGCACACCTACAGGGGGTCCTGTCTATGGCTACACCTTC
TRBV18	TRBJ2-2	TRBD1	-	CASSPQGQGITGELFF	TGTGCCAGCTCACCGCAGGGACAGGGGATCACCGGGGAGCTGTTTTTT
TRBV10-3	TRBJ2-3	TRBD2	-	CAIPREGAGATDTQYF	TGTGCCATCCCGAGGGAGGGAGCGGGGGCCACAGATACGCAGTATTTT
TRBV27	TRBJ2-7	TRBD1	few	CASSIGTGGYYEQYF	TGTGCCAGCAGTATCGGGACAGGAGGGTACTACGAGCAGTACTTC
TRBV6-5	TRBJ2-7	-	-	CASSYSQGGNYEQYF	TGTGCCAGCAGTTACTCGCAGGGTGGGAACTACGAGCAGTACTTC
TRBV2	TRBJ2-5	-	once	CASSEQGRAQETQYF	TGTGCCAGCAGTGAACAGGGCAGAGCCCAAGAGACCCAGTACTTC
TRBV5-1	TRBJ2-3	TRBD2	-	CASSPLGLAGKPTDTQYF	TGCGCCAGCAGCCCCCTGGGACTAGCGGGGAAGCCCACAGATACGCAGTATTTT
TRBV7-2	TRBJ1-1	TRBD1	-	CASRPTGMNTEAFF	TGTGCCAGCAGACCGACAGGGATGAACACTGAAGCTTTCTTT
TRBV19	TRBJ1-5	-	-	CASRKGGQPQHF	TGTGCCAGTAGAAAGGGAGGTCAGCCCCAGCATTTT
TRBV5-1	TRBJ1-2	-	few	CASSEAPAANYGYTF	TGCGCCAGCAGTGAGGCCCCGGCTGCTAACTATGGCTACACCTTC
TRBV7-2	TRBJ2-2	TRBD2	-	CASTRSLLSGGGGELFF	TGTGCCAGCACCCGAAGCCTGCTTAGCGGGGGTGGAGGGGAGCTGTTTTTT
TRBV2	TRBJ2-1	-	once	CASSGQDYNEQFF	TGTGCCAGCAGTGGACAGGACTACAATGAGCAGTTCTTC
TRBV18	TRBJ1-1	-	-	CASSPIREMVEAFF	TGTGCCAGCTCACCGATCAGGGAAATGGTCGAAGCTTTCTTT
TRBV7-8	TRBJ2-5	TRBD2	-	CASSTGLAAAGTQYF	TGTGCCAGCAGTACGGGACTAGCGGCCGCGGGGACCCAGTACTTC
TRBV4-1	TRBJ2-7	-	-	CASSIKLGLSYEQYF	TGCGCCAGCAGCATCAAGCTGGGCCTCTCCTACGAGCAGTACTTC
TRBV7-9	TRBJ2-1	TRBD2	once	CASSARTSGGAHEQFF	TGTGCCAGCAGCGCACGGACTAGCGGGGGGGCCCATGAGCAGTTCTTC